This T cell receptor (beta chain) is drawn from a study of cytomegalovirus exposure and HLA in healthy donors (TCRdb year 2017). Study-wide context: An earlier analysis of roughly 630 of the donors reported 250 to 350 Gb of sequence data and 100 million to 130 million unique TCR beta sequences from approximately 180 million T cells. The study profiled the T cell repertoires of fewer than 850 subjects by immunosequencing and related them to cytomegalovirus serostatus. Alongside the repertoire data, information on donor age, sex, ethnicity and CMV serostatus was compiled. In a later analysis, previously published TCR beta repertoires from several hundred donors were re-analyzed and high-resolution HLA genotyping was added so that TCR occurrence patterns could be studied. The study aimed to test whether signatures of past pathogen exposure could be identified by cataloging public T cell receptors. Among some 410 genotyped donors of the cohort, an average of about 220,000 unique TCR beta nucleotide sequences was sequenced per donor, of which roughly 17% were non-productive. Along with the roughly 710-subject first cohort, a separate validation cohort of over a hundred different subjects was used. Typing coverage differed by locus: A, B, C, DRB1 and DQB1 were typed in about 629-630 donors, DQA1 in 522, DPA1 in around 600, and DPB1 in just under 490. In a later genetic analysis, genome-wide SNP genotypes for 398 of the 666 donors were used, and that subset was treated as a discovery cohort. Class I and class II HLA loci were covered by the typing at four-digit resolution. In the later analysis, no new phenotypic data were used to find candidate immune exposures; instead, reliance was placed on TCR beta sequences and their occurrence across donors. All discovery cohort repertoires had been generated using a single sequencing platform. The study combined high-throughput TCR immunosequencing, statistical association of individual TCRs with disease status, and machine learning to predict cytomegalovirus infection status. Roughly 300 gigabases of sequencing data and around 88 million unique TCR sequences made up an early release that covered nearly 650 HLA-typed donors. Of the 300 to 500 genotyped donors, approximately 80% were placed in the genetic ancestry cluster associated with self-reported Caucasian donors. An earlier analysis of approximately 640 of the donors applied high-throughput TCR beta sequencing to assess whether each TCR beta V gene segment acted as functional or pseudogenic. Several DR-DQ haplotypes were treated as single units for association and clustering because of strong linkage in the cohort. General conclusions and limits of the study: Because the 87-base-pair reads could not distinguish some IMGT-functional V segments, including TRBV6-2 and TRBV6-3, those segments were excluded. In the study, about 150 TCR beta chains were listed as associated with cytomegalovirus. A later genetic analysis reported fewer N-insertions in productive TCRs among donors in an Asian-associated ancestry cluster than the roughly 720-donor mean. An association between a missense DCLRE1C variant and V-gene and J-gene trimming of TCR beta chains was found in a later genetic analysis and replicated in an independent cohort. In an earlier analysis of around 500 of the donors, most TCR beta V segments appeared in productive rearrangements about 87% or about 30% of the time, broadly matching IMGT annotations. A few of the identified cytomegalovirus-associated TCR beta chains were confirmed in vitro to be specific for cytomegalovirus antigens. Because HLA typing was unavailable for some donors at each locus, only the typed subset was used in association tests. Linkage disequilibrium might explain the correlated functional status among segregating V segments, but an unknown experimental factor could not be excluded. Cytomegalovirus status was reported to be diagnosed by the classifier with high specificity and sensitivity in both the original and validation cohorts. According to a later analysis, parvovirus B19, influenza, CMV and Epstein-Barr virus appeared linked to several top co-occurrence clusters. According to the authors, the approach could potentially be generalized to other disease states and immunological phenotypes. At a false discovery rate of 0.05, a later analysis linked about 16,000 TCR beta sequences to specific HLA alleles. A later analysis found that most CMV-associated TCR beta chains appeared HLA-restricted, with HLA associations seemingly driven largely by CMV exposure. In a later analysis, the rate of TCR association differed among HLA loci, with DRB1 alleles having the most associated TCRs and HLA-C alleles having the fewest. Sequencing depth was assumed to be roughly uniform across donors in the presence/absence analyses, though that assumption may not hold. The earlier analysis of a few hundred of the donors excluded roughly 16 rarely observed V segments, including chromosome 9 orphons, because counts were too low. When HLA alleles, especially DR and DQ, strongly co-occurred, TCR associations were difficult to assign to individual alleles. Immune exposure information for the cohort was limited to CMV serostatus. Compared with equally common non-associated chains, HLA-associated TCR beta chains in a later analysis were more clonally expanded and had lower generation probabilities. In this cohort, only TCR beta chains were sequenced, and detectable features were limited by the absence of alpha or paired-chain data. While some public TCRs were present in many individuals, most TCR sequences turned up only very rarely across donors. A further reported finding was that TCR beta sequences accurately predicted the HLA-A and HLA-B alleles for most subjects in the first cohort. A cluster of highly shared sequence variants was judged likely to represent a technical artifact of the sequencing pipeline.

Spanning cysteine to phenylalanine, the CDR3 consists of 18 amino acids. Of the read, only the CDR3 DNA is kept; its 54 bases are in frame from base 1. Trimming takes 4 bases from V and 0 bases from J, and the germline ends sit 19 bases apart. In the germline V gene, CDR1 corresponds to MGHRA and CDR2 to YSYEKL. Libraries came from the immunoSEQ multiplex PCR assay. The multiplex PCR relied on a mix of 60 forward primers for TCR Vbeta segments and 13 reverse primers for TCR Jbeta segments. The CDR3 region of rearranged TCR beta genes was amplified from genomic DNA with a multiplex PCR assay. Amplified TCR beta libraries were sequenced as 87-base-pair reads on the Illumina HiSeq System. The original pipeline was this. In a later analysis, 80 million or so unique TCR beta chains were counted across the 500 to 850 repertoires, and roughly 10 million of these chains were shared by at least two donors. Raw reads were error-corrected and collapsed into unique sequences by a nearest-neighbor algorithm in which closely related sequences were merged to remove PCR and sequencing errors. To assign V, D and J gene segments, CDR3 sequences were aligned to IMGT reference sequences. For a sequence to be retained, a match of at least six nucleotides to both a V gene segment and a J gene segment was required. Rearrangements were called productive when the CDR3 lacked stop codons and stayed in frame with V and J; all others were non-productive. CDR3 was defined according to IMGT convention as the region running from the second conserved V-encoded cysteine to the conserved J-encoded phenylalanine. The earlier analysis of 500 to 750 of the donors excluded any sequence lacking an unambiguous match to a single V gene segment. An earlier analysis of fewer than 650 of the donors classified V segments as functional when productive rearrangements were above 56.7% and as segregating when the standard deviation between donors was above 5%. A statistical classification framework was built for diagnosing cytomegalovirus status from the catalog of TCR beta chain sequences. In a later analysis, V and J genes were assigned by comparing TCR nucleotide sequences against IMGT/GENE-DB human TR gene sequences. Using the TCRdist pipeline, a later analysis assigned CDR3 sequences along with most-parsimonious VDJ recombination scenarios. In a later analysis, each TCR beta chain was defined by its CDR3 amino acid sequence together with its V-gene family, and reads without a unique V-gene family were excluded. A later analysis removed nearly 600 highly shared, low-generation-probability nucleotide sequences to deal with suspected cross-contamination and a sequencing artifact. For each public chain, a later analysis derived a clonal expansion index from normalized ranks of inferred template counts within each repertoire. A later analysis computed generation probabilities with a VDJ recombination model fitted to out-of-frame rearrangements, and checked the results against IGoR. Hypergeometric tests were used in a later analysis to score TCR-TCR, TCR-HLA and TCR-CMV co-occurrence, with a repertoire-size bias correction applied to the TCR pairs. To estimate false discovery rates, a later analysis permuted the HLA or CMV assignments 20 times. A later analysis grouped co-occurring TCRs with DBSCAN, adding TCRdist sequence similarity when clustering within HLA-allele-positive subsets. Co-occurrence clustering excluded repertoires with fewer than 30,000 or more than 120,000 public chains, plus five with anomalous nucleotide sharing. TCRdb re-hosts the immuneACCESS table, in-frame sequences only. Its copies lack some clones; in the studies checked, an unresolved V gene accounts for under half of them, and the cause for the rest is not known. The DNA was the basis for D and trimming; V, J and clone size are from that table. The sample table lists roughly 100,000 clones, more than 70% of them with a count of one. About 3.9% of the sample lies in the top ten.

As for this clone: No antigen is known for it. Nothing much larger sits one base from this clone, and base qualities are not available.

In total, 600 or so healthy bone marrow donors made up the cohort. All cohort members were sampled while nominally healthy, although unrecorded immune exposures were likely present. The donor tested CMV seronegative, placing the donor among the approximately 400 seronegative members of the cohort. Every donor gave a peripheral blood sample, and the peripheral blood mononuclear cells from that sample were used for TCR beta sequencing. The Qiagen DNeasy Blood Extraction Kit was used to extract genomic DNA from the blood cell samples. The sequencing input was PBMCs. This chain is built from TRBV4-1 and TRBJ1-5, with a tentative D gene TRBD1 over 5 matching bases. The clonotype comes from a man aged 25-40 years in good health and CMV-seronegative. CDR3 loop: CASSPIGRGGHSNQPQHF. At the DNA level, the sequence is TGCGCCAGCAGCCCTATTGGGAGGGGAGGCCATAGCAATCAGCCCCAGCATTTT.